This TCR beta chain was obtained from a study of Graves' ophthalmopathy and Graves' hyperthyroidism. This clonotype was detected ten times or more. The sequenced template was RNA, covering the TCR beta CDR3 region. HTBI-primed RT-PCR formed the first round, and a multiplex PCR formed the second. TCRdb re-derived calls from the multiplex PCR reads in MiXCR, one entry per CDR3 protein. Of about 150,000 distinct CDR3 sequences listed, about 40% are singletons. CDR1 and CDR2 from the germline V gene are MNHEY and SVGAGI. Deletions cut 0 bases from V and 2 bases from J, with 11 bases between. CDR3 length: 15 amino acids.

J is TRBJ2-7 and V is TRBV6-5, with a tentative D call TRBD2 (5 bases). Source material: peripheral blood. This clonotype originated in a woman between 40 and 55 years old with Graves' ophthalmopathy. CDR3 in amino acids: CASSYSRVPTYEQYF. CDR3 nucleotide sequence: TGTGCCAGCAGTTACTCGAGGGTTCCGACCTACGAGCAGTACTTC.